One sample yielded the 6 T cell receptor beta chains listed below, sequenced in a study of T cell clonality in common variable immunodeficiency. Here immunoSEQ multiplex PCR was the method, and the copy in TCRdb shows in-frame clones only, minus some. This sample has approximately 46,000 clones, each found more than once. Sequencing was carried out using peripheral blood mononuclear cells. The receptors come from a person aged 18 to 75 in good health.

There are many counts of this clone. The read gets to within 3 residues of the CDR3 end, and the germline J gene fills in the rest. The J gene is TRBJ2-3, the V gene TRBV4-2; 10 positions match TRBD2. Unmatched junction bases numbered 9, after V lost 0 bases and J lost 6 bases. From germline, CDR1 is LGHNA and CDR2 YNFKEQ. This CDR3 region has 17 residues. The sequenced part of the CDR3 DNA is TGTGCCAGCAGCCAAGATACAGCGGGGGGGAGGAGGGATACG. This encodes CASSQDTAGGRRDT. The CDR3 in its entirety is CASSQDTAGGRRDTQYF.

Ten or more counts support this clone. The CDR3 end lies 3 residues beyond the end of the read and is filled in from the germline J gene. The chain uses TRBV29-1 and TRBJ2-7; a weak D match, TRBD2 (5 bases). This CDR3 has 13 amino acids. The V end was cut by 4 bases, the J end by 4 bases, with 14 bases between. The germline V gene has CDR1 SQVTM and CDR2 ANQGSEA. The CDR3 region is CSVVMDGVYEQYF. The covered CDR3 bases are TGCAGCGTTGTGATGGACGGGGTTTACGAG.

This clone was detected a few times. Here the CDR3 reads CASSPREGGSYDYTF. The covered CDR3 bases are TGTGCCAGCTCACCCAGGGAAGGGGGCTCCTACGAC. This chain uses TRBV18 with TRBJ1-2; 7 bases are shared with TRBD1. The read comes to an end 3 residues before the CDR3 does, leaving the germline J gene to fill in the end. Germline values: CDR1 KGHSH, CDR2 LQKENI. This CDR3 comprises 15 residues.

In its sample, this clone was seen many times. The CDR3 end lies 3 residues beyond the end of the read and is filled in from the germline J gene. V gene TRBV20-1 combines with J gene TRBJ1-1; a weak D match, TRBD1 (5 bases). The CDR3 contains 16 residues. Germline CDR1 reads DFQATT; CDR2 reads SNEGSKA (reference sequence). V dropped 0 bases and J dropped 1 base, with 15 bases sitting between them. The covered CDR3 bases are TGCAGTGCTAGAGATTATGGGGGGACTTCGAACACTGAA. Translated, it gives CSARDYGGTSNTE. In full, the CDR3 is CSARDYGGTSNTEAFF.

A word on this clone: The CDR3 end is not reached by the read, which stops 3 residues before it; the germline J gene fills it in. This sequence joins TRBV7-9 and TRBJ2-4; TRBD1 agrees at 11 bases. The germline V gene encodes CDR1 SEHNR and CDR2 FQNEAQ (reference sequence). The CDR3 runs to 14 residues. CDR3 sequence: CASSGGQGAYGQYF. Partial CDR3 DNA: TGTGCCAGCAGCGGTGGACAGGGGGCTTATGGT. The variable domain in full, completed from reference TRBV7-9 and TRBJ2-4, reads DTGVSQNPRHKITKRGQNVTFRCDPISEHNRLYWYRQTLGQGPEFLTYFQNEAQLEKSRLLSDRFSAERPKGSFSTLEIQRTEQGDSAMYLCASSGGQGAYGQYFGAGTRLSVL.

This clone was observed a few times. The CDR3 end falls 3 residues outside the read, so it is completed with the germline J gene. The genes are TRBV18 and TRBJ1-2; D possibly corresponds to TRBD1 (5 bases). Germline V gives CDR1 KGHSH, CDR2 LQKENI. The CDR3 sequence is 15 residues long. The CDR3 spells CASSPHRGEAYDYTF. CDR3 bases read: TGTGCCAGCTCACCCCATCGGGGGGAGGCCTACGAC.